A selection of T cell receptor beta chains follows, all from one sample in a study of early T cells in non-severe SARS-CoV-2 infection. TCRdb ran MiXCR on the 5' RACE reads and lists one entry per CDR3 protein. The data hold some 27,000 distinct CDR3 sequences, with roughly 5% observed a single time. The source material was whole blood. The receptors were sampled from an adult who was a healthcare worker with PCR-confirmed SARS-CoV-2 infection or an uninfected control (not recorded which). CDR3s include the opening cysteine and the closing phenylalanine or tryptophan. D genes are given only for firm matches. Expanded clones get a size class; other rows say once, few or many, or leave the size out.

D,size,J,V,DNA,CDR3
TRBD1,many,TRBJ1-1,TRBV6-4,TGTGCCAGCAGTTCGACAGGGGAGAACACTGAAGCTTTCTTT,CASSSTGENTEAFF
.,many,TRBJ2-1,TRBV5-6,TGTGCCAGCAGCTTGGTTTCGGTATCCAATGAGCAGTTCTTC,CASSLVSVSNEQFF
.,many,TRBJ2-2,TRBV5-5,TGTGCCAGCAGCCTGTTCCCTCCAGGGGTCACCGGGGAGCTGTTTTTT,CASSLFPPGVTGELFF
TRBD1,few,TRBJ2-2,TRBV27,TGTGCCAGCAGGAATACAGGGGCGAACACCGGGGAGCTGTTTTTT,CASRNTGANTGELFF
.,many,TRBJ1-1,TRBV30,TGTGCCTGGAGTGACCGGGGCACTGAAGCTTTCTTT,CAWSDRGTEAFF
.,many,TRBJ1-1,TRBV18,TGTGCCAGCTCACCGTCCCAGGACACTGAAGCTTTCTTT,CASSPSQDTEAFF
.,many,TRBJ2-5,TRBV6-5,TGTGCCAGCAGGCGGGAAGAGACCCAGTACTTC,CASRREETQYF
.,.,TRBJ2-3,TRBV25-1,TGTGCCAGCTGGGCAGGGGCAGATACGCAGTATTTT,CASWAGADTQYF
.,many,TRBJ1-5,TRBV28,TGTGCCAGCAGTTCACAGGGAAGGAGCAATCAGCCCCAGCATTTT,CASSSQGRSNQPQHF
.,few,TRBJ2-2,TRBV20-1,TGCAGTGCTAGAGACAGGGTTAATGGGGAGCTGTTTTTT,CSARDRVNGELFF
.,many,TRBJ1-1,TRBV12-3/TRBV12-4,TGTGCCAGCAGCATGAACACTGAAGCTTTCTTT,CASSMNTEAFF
TRBD2,.,TRBJ2-3,TRBV28,TGTGCCAGCAGTTTGTTAGCGGGAGCTGTTACGCAGTATTTT,CASSLLAGAVTQYF
TRBD2,many,TRBJ2-7,TRBV6-5,TGTGCCAGCACCCGAACTAGCGGGAGATACGAGCAGTACTTC,CASTRTSGRYEQYF
.,few,TRBJ2-3,TRBV5-1,TGCGCCAGCAGCTTGATGGGAGATACGCAGTATTTT,CASSLMGDTQYF
.,many,TRBJ2-1,TRBV14,TGTGCCAGCAGCCAAAGCAGGGGAGAGCAGTTCTTC,CASSQSRGEQFF
.,many,TRBJ1-3,TRBV30,TGTGCCTGGGAACAGGGTTCGGGAAACACCATATATTTT,CAWEQGSGNTIYF
TRBD2,many,TRBJ2-3,TRBV6-6,TGTGCCAGCAGTCCTCCATTAGCGGGGGGGCCCGATACGCAGTATTTT,CASSPPLAGGPDTQYF
.,many,TRBJ2-5,TRBV12-3/TRBV12-4,TGTGCCAGCAGTTCAACCTCCGTAGGTACCCAGTACTTC,CASSSTSVGTQYF
TRBD1,few,TRBJ1-2,TRBV4-1,TGCGCCAGCAGCCCGACAGGGCTAGGGGGCTACACCTTC,CASSPTGLGGYTF
TRBD2,.,TRBJ2-1,TRBV5-4,TGTGCCAGCAGCTTCTTCGGACTAGCGGGAGGAGTTGAGCAGTTCTTC,CASSFFGLAGGVEQFF
.,few,TRBJ2-5,TRBV5-8,TGTGCCAGCAGCCCCCCGGCGTTGGGAGAGACCCAGTACTTC,CASSPPALGETQYF
.,many,TRBJ2-5,TRBV7-9,TGTGCCAGCAGCACCGAGGAGACCCAGTACTTC,CASSTEETQYF
TRBD2,many,TRBJ2-1,TRBV15,TGTGCCACCAGCAGAGCTCCCAGCGGGAGGGCCTACAATGAGCAGTTCTTC,CATSRAPSGRAYNEQFF
.,many,TRBJ1-2,TRBV3-1,TGTGCCAGCAGCCAAGGAGGGTCTGGCTACACCTTC,CASSQGGSGYTF
.,many,TRBJ1-2,TRBV19,TGTGCCAGTAGTATAAAATCCCGCGCCGGTGGCTACACCTTC,CASSIKSRAGGYTF
.,many,TRBJ1-1,TRBV28,TGTGCCAGCAGTTCCGGTTCGGGCACTGAAGCTTTCTTT,CASSSGSGTEAFF
TRBD1,many,TRBJ2-2,TRBV2,TGTGCCAGCAGTCGACAGGGTGACACCGGGGAGCTGTTTTTT,CASSRQGDTGELFF
.,many,TRBJ2-7,TRBV20-1,TGCAGCGCCGGGGACATCTACGAGCAGTACTTC,CSAGDIYEQYF
.,many,TRBJ1-6,TRBV20-1,TGCAGTGCTTCTCCCAGCAGTAATTCACCCCTCCACTTT,CSASPSSNSPLHF